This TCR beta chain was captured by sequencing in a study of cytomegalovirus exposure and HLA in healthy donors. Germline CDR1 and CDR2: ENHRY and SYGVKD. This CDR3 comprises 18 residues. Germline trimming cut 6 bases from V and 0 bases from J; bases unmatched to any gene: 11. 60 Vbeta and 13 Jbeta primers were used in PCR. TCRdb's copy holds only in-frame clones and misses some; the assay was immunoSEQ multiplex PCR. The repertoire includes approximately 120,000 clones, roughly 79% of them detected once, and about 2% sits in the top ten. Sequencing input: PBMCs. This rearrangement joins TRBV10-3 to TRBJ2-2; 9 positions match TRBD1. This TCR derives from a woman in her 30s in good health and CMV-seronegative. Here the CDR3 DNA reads TGTGCCATCAGAAGGACAGGGGAAGGAGTGGCGAACACCGGGGAGCTGTTTTTT. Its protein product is CAIRRTGEGVANTGELFF.